These 15 T cell receptor beta chains share one sample of origin, sequenced in a study of OX40 agonist ivuxolimab in advanced cancers. The receptor library was made with the immunoSEQ multiplex PCR assay. In its TCRdb copy, this immuneACCESS table keeps in-frame sequences only and misses some clones. Where compared with another copy, unresolved V genes explain less than half of these, and the others have no known cause. The sample has approximately 69,000 clones on record, 85% of them singletons. Of the sample, over 4.5% is held by the ten largest clones. The sequences come from CD4+ or CD8+ T cells sorted from blood, collected in a trial of the OX40 agonist ivuxolimab. The receptors were gathered from an adult with an advanced solid tumor such as melanoma, head and neck, liver or kidney cancer.

The chain couples TRBV19 to TRBJ2-2; D is unresolved. Trimming cost V 5 bases and J 1 base, with 11 bases left between them. Per the germline V gene, CDR1 is LNHDA and CDR2 is SQIVND (reference sequence). This CDR3 comprises 15 residues. Here the CDR3 reads CASSSIDLNTGELFF. The CDR3 DNA is TGTGCCAGTAGTTCAATAGACCTGAACACCGGGGAGCTGTTTTTT.

V and J are TRBV7-2 and TRBJ2-2; D not certain. Per the germline V gene, CDR1 is SGHTA and CDR2 is FQGNSA. The CDR3 spans 15 residues. The V end lost 5 bases, the J end lost 3 bases, and 13 bases lay between the germline ends. This chain's CDR3 is CASSPGLTDTGELFF. The CDR3, as DNA: TGTGCCAGCAGCCCGGGCCTGACTGACACCGGGGAGCTGTTTTTT.

This chain connects TRBV7-9 to TRBJ2-2, with TRBD2 matching 9 bases. From germline, CDR1 is SEHNR and CDR2 FQNEAQ (reference sequence). The CDR3 has 17 residues. Trimming took 0 bases from V and 2 from J; bases not matched to a gene: 4. In DNA, the CDR3 is TGTGCCAGCAGCTTAGCTAGCGGGGGCACAAACACCGGGGAGCTGTTTTTT. This codes for CASSLASGGTNTGELFF.

This clone occurred a few times. This chain links TRBV27 with TRBJ2-5, with TRBD2 identical over 10 bases. Germline CDR1 is MNHEY and CDR2 is SMNVEV (reference sequence). This CDR3 is 17 amino acids long. The J segment lost 0 bases and the V segment lost 8 bases, leaving 12 bases of the junction unmatched. The CDR3 DNA is TGTGCCAGCTATCAAAGAGGTAGCGGGGGGTACCAAGAGACCCAGTACTTC. It is translated as CASYQRGSGGYQETQYF.

This chain uses TRBV11-2 with TRBJ2-6; no definite D call. The V gene lost 5 bases and the J gene lost 0 bases, with 11 bases spanning the gap. The CDR3 totals 16 residues. From germline, CDR1 is SGHAT and CDR2 FQNNGV. CDR3: CASSIGPSSGANVLTF. The CDR3 DNA follows: TGTGCCAGCAGCATCGGGCCCAGCTCTGGGGCCAACGTCCTGACTTTC.

The gene calls are TRBV7-2 and TRBJ2-3; D possibly corresponds to TRBD1 (5 bases). Trimming shortened V by 3 bases and J by 2 bases, and 12 bases separated the two germline ends. This CDR3 spans 15 amino acids. CDR1 SGHTA and CDR2 FQGNSA come from the germline V gene. The CDR3 nucleotides are TGTGCCAGCAGCTTGGGGCTATCGAACACAGATACGCAGTATTTT. Protein: CASSLGLSNTDTQYF.

V and J are TRBV7-8 and TRBJ2-1; 8 nucleotides match TRBD1. Germline CDR1 reads SGHVS; CDR2 reads FQNEAQ. This CDR3 is built from 16 residues. The junction had 10 bases not matched to a gene; V was cut back by 5 bases and J by 4 bases. In DNA form, the CDR3 reads TGTGCCAGCAGCCGTAGCGGACAGGGCTCATACAATGAGCAGTTCTTC. It codes for CASSRSGQGSYNEQFF.

The chain recombines TRBV27 with TRBJ2-4, with D perhaps matching TRBD2 (7 bases). This CDR3 region has 15 residues. The ends were cut back, 3 bases at V and 3 bases at J, with 12 bases in the middle. In germline, CDR1 is MNHEY, CDR2 SMNVEV (reference sequence). The CDR3 here is CASSLGGASKNIQYF. As DNA, the CDR3 is TGTGCCAGCAGTTTGGGGGGGGCGAGCAAAAACATTCAGTACTTC.

A single count supports this clone. V gene TRBV29-1 combines with J gene TRBJ2-3, with 7 nucleotides matching TRBD2. The CDR3 runs 14 residues. The V segment lost 6 bases and the J segment 3 bases; nucleotides outside the gene matches: 9. CDR1 SQVTM and CDR2 ANQGSEA come from the germline V gene. CDR3 coding DNA: TGCAGCGTCGGGGTCACTAGCGCTACAGATACGCAGTATTTT. Translating gives CSVGVTSATDTQYF.

This chain connects TRBV6-1 to TRBJ1-4; D perhaps matches TRBD1 (5 bases). The length of the CDR3 is 15 residues. Germline-derived CDR1 and CDR2 are MNHNS and SASEGT. Trimming took off 6 bases at V and 2 bases at J, with 13 bases between the two ends. CDR3 amino acids: CASRDTMRTNEKLFF. The CDR3 region has the DNA TGTGCCAGCAGGGACACGATGAGGACTAATGAAAAACTGTTTTTT.

The V gene is TRBV7-6, the J gene TRBJ2-3, with 9 positions matching TRBD1. The junction had 3 bases not matched to a gene; V was cut back by 4 bases and J by 1 base. This CDR3 has 15 residues. Germline loops: CDR1 SGHVS, CDR2 FNYEAQ. The CDR3 sequence: CASSSWTGGTDTQYF. CDR3 coding DNA: TGTGCCAGCAGCTCGTGGACAGGGGGCACAGATACGCAGTATTTT.

V and J are TRBV7-9 and TRBJ2-1, with TRBD2 matching over 9 bases. The germline gives CDR1 SEHNR, CDR2 FQNEAQ (reference sequence). The length of the CDR3 is 15 residues. V was clipped by 1 base and J by 10 bases; unmatched bases: 8. CDR3 coding DNA: TGTGCCAGCAGCTTAGAGTCTAGCGGGAACTTGGAGCAGTTCTTC. This sequence encodes CASSLESSGNLEQFF.

The chain combines TRBV7-9 with TRBJ1-4, with D uncertain. V lost 1 base, J lost 8 bases, and 11 bases lay in between. The CDR3 loop spans 14 amino acids. CDR1 and CDR2 (germline): SEHNR, FQNEAQ (reference sequence). This chain's CDR3 is CASSLVGDQEKLFF. CDR3 bases: TGTGCCAGCAGCTTAGTGGGAGATCAAGAAAAACTGTTTTTT.

This chain connects TRBV5-1 to TRBJ2-3, with 9 bases lining up with TRBD1. V was pared by 4 bases and J by 6 bases, with 9 bases of the junction left unmatched. CDR1 and CDR2 from the germline V gene are SGHRS and YFSETQ. The CDR3 covers 15 residues. The CDR3 loop reads CASSAGQGGWDTQYF. The DNA of the CDR3 is TGCGCCAGCAGCGCGGGACAGGGTGGCTGGGATACGCAGTATTTT.

The chain uses TRBV28 and TRBJ2-2; 8 bases line up with TRBD2. V gave up 7 bases and J gave up 6 bases; unmatched junction bases: 4. This CDR3 region has 13 residues. CDR1 MDHEN and CDR2 SYDVKM come from the germline V gene. This CDR3 reads CASKSGSAGELFF. DNA for the CDR3: TGTGCCAGCAAAAGCGGGAGCGCCGGGGAGCTGTTTTTT.